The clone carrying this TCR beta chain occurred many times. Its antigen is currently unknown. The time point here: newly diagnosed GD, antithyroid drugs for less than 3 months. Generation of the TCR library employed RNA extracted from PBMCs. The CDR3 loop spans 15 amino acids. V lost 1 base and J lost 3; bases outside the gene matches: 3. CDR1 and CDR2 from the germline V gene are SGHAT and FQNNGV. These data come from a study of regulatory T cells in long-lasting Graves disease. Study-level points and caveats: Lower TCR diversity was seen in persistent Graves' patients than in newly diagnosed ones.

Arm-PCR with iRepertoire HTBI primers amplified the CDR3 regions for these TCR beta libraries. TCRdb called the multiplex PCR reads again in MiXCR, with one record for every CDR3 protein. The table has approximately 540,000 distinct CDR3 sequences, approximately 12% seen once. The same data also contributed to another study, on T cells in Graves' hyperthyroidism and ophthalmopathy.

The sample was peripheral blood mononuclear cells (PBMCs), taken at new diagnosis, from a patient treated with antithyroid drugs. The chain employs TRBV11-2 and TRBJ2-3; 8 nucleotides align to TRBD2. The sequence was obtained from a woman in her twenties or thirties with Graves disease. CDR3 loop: CASSLVLAVTDTQYF. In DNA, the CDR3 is TGTGCCAGCAGCTTAGTACTAGCGGTAACAGATACGCAGTATTTT.